The 30 T cell receptor beta chains presented below share a single source sample, sequenced in a study of T cells expressing NK-cell markers. TCRdb reprocessed the 5' RACE reads and keeps a single row for each CDR3 protein, giving no DNA. The listing contains 400,000 or so distinct CDR3 sequences. Sequences were obtained from blood T cells: a sorted CD56 or NKG2C T cell subset, CD4+ or CD8+ T cells, or bulk PBMC T cells (not recorded which). These receptor sequences come from a woman aged 50 to 60 in good health.

V and J are TRBV6-6 and TRBJ1-1; absent DNA, TCRdb's TRBD1 call cannot be checked. Germline CDR1 is MNHNY and CDR2 is SVGAGI (reference sequence). The CDR3 has 14 residues. The CDR3 sequence is CASRPGQALTEAFF.

This chain uses TRBV28 with TRBJ2-2; no DNA is available, so the TRBD2 call from TCRdb remains unchecked. The germline gives CDR1 MDHEN, CDR2 SYDVKM. The CDR3 runs to 14 residues. The CDR3 is CASQGLRNTGELFF.

V usage is TRBV7-8 and J usage is TRBJ1-2; TCRdb outputs TRBD1, but without DNA this stays unchecked. The V gene's germline CDR1 is SGHVS and CDR2 FQNEAQ. CDR3 length: 15 residues. The CDR3 is CASSLGGTGSFGYTF.

The V gene is TRBV12-3 or TRBV12-4, the J gene TRBJ1-1; TCRdb gives TRBD1 as the D gene, but with no DNA this cannot be confirmed. This CDR3 is built from 13 residues. The CDR3: CASRGQGNTEAFF.

This sequence joins TRBV12-3 or TRBV12-4 and TRBJ1-4; TCRdb reports TRBD1, a call that lacks DNA to check it against. The CDR3 has 18 residues. This CDR3 is CASRLDRGAPGANEKLFF.

This rearrangement joins TRBV24-1 to TRBJ2-7; TCRdb returns TRBD1, unconfirmable since there is no DNA. This CDR3 contains 15 residues. CDR1 is KGHDR, CDR2 SFDVKD, per germline. The CDR3 protein is CATSDTKDRVYEQYF.

CDR3 region: CASSQIRDKGGNTIYF. The V and J genes are TRBV3-1 and TRBJ1-3; as DNA is missing, the TRBD1 call by TCRdb cannot be tested. Germline V gene sequence: CDR1 LGHDT, CDR2 YNNKEL (reference sequence). This CDR3 is 16 amino acids long.

The CDR3 here is CSGTKSGYEQYF. The rearrangement uses TRBV20-1 and TRBJ2-7; TCRdb calls TRBD2, which cannot be checked without DNA. Germline-derived CDR1 and CDR2 are DFQATT and SNEGSKA (reference sequence). CDR3 size: 12 residues.

J is TRBJ2-1 and V is TRBV20-1; the TRBD2 assignment by TCRdb is unverifiable without DNA. The germline V gene has CDR1 DFQATT and CDR2 SNEGSKA (reference sequence). The CDR3 spans 17 residues. The CDR3 region is CSARDGPSVYSYNEQFF.

The V and J genes are TRBV20-1 and TRBJ2-1. This CDR3 comprises 12 residues. Germline V CDR1 and CDR2: DFQATT, SNEGSKA (reference sequence). The CDR3 region is CSARVVYNEQFF.

J is TRBJ2-1 and V is TRBV24-1; TCRdb's D call, TRBD1, is unchecked because there is no DNA. The CDR3 has 14 amino acids. Germline CDR1 and CDR2: KGHDR and SFDVKD. The CDR3 spells CATSDFRGFGEQFF.

V is TRBV6-5 and J is TRBJ2-5. The CDR3 has 13 residues. Germline assignment: CDR1 MNHEY and CDR2 SVGAGI. The CDR3 reads CASSPINQETQYF.

The chain combines TRBV25-1 with TRBJ2-5. CDR3 length equals 14 residues. Germline V gives CDR1 MGHDK, CDR2 SYGVNS. CDR3 sequence: CASSKTLGMETQYF.

The V call is TRBV7-9, the J call TRBJ2-3; TCRdb's D call of TRBD2 is untestable without DNA. Per germline, CDR1 SEHNR and CDR2 FQNEAQ (reference sequence). This CDR3 is built from 22 residues. The CDR3 reads CASSLRRLASGRGEASTDTQYF.

The CDR3 loop is CASSDNVAGVSDTQYF. The chain links TRBV9 to TRBJ2-3; TCRdb selects TRBD2, and the lack of DNA leaves this call unchecked. From germline, CDR1 is SGDLS and CDR2 YYNGEE. The CDR3 sequence is 16 residues long.

The genes are TRBV20-1 and TRBJ2-7; TCRdb indicates TRBD2, and absent DNA this call remains unverified. Germline CDR1 and CDR2: DFQATT and SNEGSKA (reference sequence). There are 14 residues in the CDR3. This CDR3 reads CSASLGLAAYEQYF.

This chain uses TRBV29-1 with TRBJ2-1. CDR1 SQVTM and CDR2 ANQGSEA come from the germline V gene. The CDR3 extends over 12 amino acids. The CDR3 region is CMVGDNFNEQFF.

The chain's CDR3 is CASAATSGRAGEQFF. The chain couples TRBV2 to TRBJ2-1; TCRdb outputs TRBD2, but without DNA this stays unchecked. The germline V gene has CDR1 SNHLY and CDR2 FYNNEI. CDR3 length: 15 amino acids.

The chain carries TRBV10-3 and TRBJ2-1; TCRdb's D call, TRBD1, is unchecked because there is no DNA. Per the germline V gene, CDR1 is ENHRY and CDR2 is SYGVKD. This CDR3 is built from 16 residues. The CDR3 is CAITRATGESYNEQFF.

The rearrangement joins TRBV11-3 to TRBJ1-2; there is no DNA to check the TCRdb D call of TRBD1. This CDR3 contains 14 residues. Germline CDR1 is SGHNT and CDR2 is YENEEA. CDR3 protein: CASSSGQGIIGYTF.

The chain employs TRBV6-5 and TRBJ2-3; TCRdb designates TRBD1, a call that cannot be tested without DNA. The germline V gene has CDR1 MNHEY and CDR2 SVGAGI. CDR3 length: 15 residues. The CDR3 sequence is CASTVRAGPTNTQYF.

J is TRBJ1-1 and V is TRBV11-2; TCRdb picks TRBD1, but there is no DNA to check that call. Germline values: CDR1 SGHAT, CDR2 FQNNGV. This CDR3 has 14 amino acids. CDR3 protein: CASSFTGGSTEAFF.

The V call is TRBV6-5, the J call TRBJ1-5. Germline CDR1 and CDR2: MNHEY and SVGAGI. The CDR3 length is 13 residues. The CDR3 sequence is CASSYLSDQPQHF.

The rearrangement joins TRBV7-8 to TRBJ2-5; the D gene TCRdb calls, TRBD2, cannot be checked with no DNA. The CDR3 length is 15 residues. Looked up from germline, CDR1 is SGHVS and CDR2 is FQNEAQ. The CDR3 spells CASSLVAAALETQYF.

The chain combines TRBV2 with TRBJ2-4; the TRBD2 assignment by TCRdb is unverifiable without DNA. This CDR3 contains 13 residues. Germline assignment: CDR1 SNHLY and CDR2 FYNNEI. This chain's CDR3 is CASKGGRGDIQYF.

The chain employs TRBV20-1 and TRBJ2-7; TCRdb gives TRBD1 as the D gene, but with no DNA this cannot be confirmed. The CDR3 has 14 amino acids. CDR1 and CDR2 (germline): DFQATT, SNEGSKA (reference sequence). CDR3: CSAYEGGNTYEQYF.

The chain links TRBV13 to TRBJ2-7; TCRdb reports TRBD1, a call that lacks DNA to check it against. The CDR3 totals 15 residues. CDR1 is PRHDT and CDR2 is FYEKMQ in the germline V gene (reference sequence). The CDR3 is CASSPLGQGDYEQYF.

The CDR3 region is CASSRGLAVEETQYF. The chain links TRBV5-8 to TRBJ2-5; TCRdb proposes TRBD2, but this gene call is untestable without DNA. Germline loops: CDR1 SGHTS, CDR2 YDEGEE. The CDR3 loop spans 15 amino acids.

The chain recombines TRBV5-1 with TRBJ1-1. CDR1 and CDR2 (germline): SGHRS, YFSETQ. This CDR3 is built from 15 residues. CDR3 sequence: CASSPNPRENTEAFF.

The CDR3 here is CSARTGSETQYF. The V gene is TRBV29-1, the J gene TRBJ2-5; the D call of TRBD1 rests on TCRdb alone, since no DNA is present to check it. CDR3 length: 12 residues. CDR1 is SQVTM and CDR2 is ANQGSEA in the germline V gene.